This T cell receptor beta chain was captured in a study of blood T cell repertoires in COVID-19. As originally analysed: Amplification of reference gene primers provided the estimated nucleated cell counts. TCRdb's table, derived via immunoSEQ multiplex PCR, lists solely in-frame clones and lacks some. From that table come the V and J calls and clone size; the DNA was used to work out D and trimming. Of roughly 360,000 clones in the sample, approximately 89% were seen once. The V gene's germline CDR1 is SGHAT and CDR2 FQNNGV. The CDR3 runs 13 residues. Concerning this clone: At one end the junction does not follow the germline gene, possibly because of a read error.

This TCR came from a man aged 25 to 40 who had recovered from COVID-19. This chain connects TRBV11-2 to TRBJ1-2; D perhaps matches TRBD1 (6 bases). The material sequenced was PBMCs or T cells enriched from blood (not recorded which). CDR3 DNA: TGTGCCAGCCAATCCACGGGGGGCGCACATCAAACTTTC. Translation: CASQSTGGAHQTF.